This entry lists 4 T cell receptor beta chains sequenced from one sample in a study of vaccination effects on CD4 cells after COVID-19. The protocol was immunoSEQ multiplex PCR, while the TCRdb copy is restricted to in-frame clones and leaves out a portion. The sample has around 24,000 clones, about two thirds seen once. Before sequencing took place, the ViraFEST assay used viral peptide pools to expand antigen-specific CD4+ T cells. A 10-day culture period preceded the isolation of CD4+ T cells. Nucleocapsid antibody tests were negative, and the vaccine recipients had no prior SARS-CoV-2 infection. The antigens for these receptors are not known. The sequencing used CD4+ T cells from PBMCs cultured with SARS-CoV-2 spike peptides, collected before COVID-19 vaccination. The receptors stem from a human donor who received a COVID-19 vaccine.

Here the CDR3 DNA reads TGTGCCACCGGGACTAGGCTGGCCCCCGGGGAGCTGTTTTTT. Translation gives CATGTRLAPGELFF. The V and J genes are TRBV19 and TRBJ2-2, with TRBD2 matching 8 bases. The CDR3 length is 14 residues. The J segment lost 6 bases and the V segment lost 10 bases, leaving 10 bases of the junction unmatched. Germline V CDR1 and CDR2: LNHDA, SQIVND (reference sequence).

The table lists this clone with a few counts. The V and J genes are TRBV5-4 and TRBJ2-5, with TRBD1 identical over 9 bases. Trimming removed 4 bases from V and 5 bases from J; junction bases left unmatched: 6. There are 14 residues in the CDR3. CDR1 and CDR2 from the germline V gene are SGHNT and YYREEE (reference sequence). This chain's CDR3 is CASSLQGAGETQYF. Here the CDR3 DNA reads TGTGCCAGCAGCCTACAGGGGGCTGGGGAGACCCAGTACTTC.

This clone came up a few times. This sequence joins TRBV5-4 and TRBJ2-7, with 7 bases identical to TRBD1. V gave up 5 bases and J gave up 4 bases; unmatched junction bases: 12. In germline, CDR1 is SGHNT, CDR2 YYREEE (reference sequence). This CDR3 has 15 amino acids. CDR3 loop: CASRFSGTAAYEQYF. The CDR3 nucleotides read TGTGCCAGCAGATTTTCCGGGACAGCTGCTTACGAGCAGTACTTC.

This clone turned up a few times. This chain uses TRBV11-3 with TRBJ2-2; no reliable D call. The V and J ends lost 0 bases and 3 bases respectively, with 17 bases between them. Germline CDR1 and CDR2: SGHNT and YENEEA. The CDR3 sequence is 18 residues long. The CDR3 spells CASSLDQGGSAHTGELFF. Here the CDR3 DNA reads TGTGCCAGCAGCTTAGATCAAGGCGGCAGCGCCCACACCGGGGAGCTGTTTTTT.